These 18 T cell receptor beta chains originate from one sample sequenced in a study of OX40 agonist ivuxolimab in advanced cancers. Measured with immunoSEQ multiplex PCR; TCRdb has only the in-frame clones, and not every one. The sample includes 36,000 or so clones, roughly 90% of them seen just once. Sample: CD4+ or CD8+ T cells sorted from blood, taken in a trial of the OX40 agonist ivuxolimab. Source of these receptors: an adult with an advanced solid tumor such as melanoma, head and neck, liver or kidney cancer.

This clone came up a few times. The CDR3 sequence: CASSVDPGSEQYF. CDR3 DNA sequence: TGTGCCAGCAGCGTAGACCCCGGGAGCGAGCAGTACTTC. V is TRBV9 and J is TRBJ2-7; maybe TRBD2 (6 bases). CDR1 SGDLS and CDR2 YYNGEE come from the germline V gene. V was cut by 0 bases and J by 6 bases, with 10 bases left in between. CDR3 length: 13 residues.

V and J are TRBV19 and TRBJ2-1; D is uncertain. V was pared by 1 base and J by 2 bases, with 12 bases between. Germline CDR1 LNHDA, CDR2 SQIVND (reference sequence). This CDR3 has 16 amino acids. Here the CDR3 reads CASSIVSYSPYNEQFF. The CDR3 DNA follows: TGTGCCAGTAGTATAGTTTCGTACAGCCCCTACAATGAGCAGTTCTTC.

The rearrangement uses TRBV6-5 and TRBJ2-3; 9 bases are shared with TRBD1. This CDR3 has 14 residues. Trimming took 6 bases from V and 5 from J; bases not matched to a gene: 6. In germline, CDR1 is MNHEY, CDR2 SVGAGI. CDR3 sequence reads: CASRLQGAGDTQYF. In DNA form, the CDR3 reads TGTGCCAGCAGACTACAGGGGGCTGGAGATACGCAGTATTTT.

V gene TRBV5-4 combines with J gene TRBJ2-2; 14 nucleotides agree with TRBD2. This CDR3 comprises 17 residues. J was trimmed by 0 bases and V by 4 bases; bases with no gene match: 2. The germline V gene has CDR1 SGHNT and CDR2 YYREEE (reference sequence). The CDR3 region has the DNA TGTGCCAGCAGCCCGGGACTAGCGGGGGCGAACACCGGGGAGCTGTTTTTT. It encodes CASSPGLAGANTGELFF. Full variable domain (rest looked up from reference TRBV5-4 and TRBJ2-2): ETGVTQSPTHLIKTRGQQVTLRCSSQSGHNTVSWYQQALGQGPQFIFQYYREEENGRGNFPPRFSGLQFPNYSSELNVNALELDDSALYLCASSPGLAGANTGELFFGEGSRLTVL.

The chain recombines TRBV28 with TRBJ2-2; D assignment may be TRBD1 or TRBD2 (6 bases each). V was cut by 6 bases and J by 1 base, with 12 bases left in between. Germline values: CDR1 MDHEN, CDR2 SYDVKM. This CDR3 region has 15 residues. CDR3 protein: CASRGGLRNTGELFF. CDR3 nucleotide sequence: TGTGCCAGCAGGGGGGGCCTTCGGAACACCGGGGAGCTGTTTTTT. Combining the CDR3 with reference TRBV28 and TRBJ2-2 gives the whole variable domain DVKVTQSSRYLVKRTGEKVFLECVQDMDHENMFWYRQDPGLGLRLIYFSYDVKMKEKGDIPEGYSVSREKKERFSLILESASTNQTSMYLCASRGGLRNTGELFFGEGSRLTVL.

The chain uses TRBV30 and TRBJ2-3; perhaps D is TRBD1 or TRBD2 (6 bases each). Trimming removed 0 bases at V and 3 bases at J, with 10 bases between. Germline CDR1 GTSNPN, CDR2 SVGIG (reference sequence). The CDR3 extends over 14 amino acids. CDR3 DNA: TGTGCCTGGAGTGTACAAGGGGGGACAGATACGCAGTATTTT. Its protein is CAWSVQGGTDTQYF.

This clone was observed a few times. This chain links TRBV18 with TRBJ1-1; D is unclear. The V end was cut by 6 bases, the J end by 1 base, with 9 bases between. Germline lookup yields CDR1 KGHSH and CDR2 LQKENI. The CDR3 runs 13 residues. CDR3 bases: TGTGCCAGCTCGAATGTGTGGAACACTGAAGCTTTCTTT. This codes for CASSNVWNTEAFF.

The chain joins TRBV28 to TRBJ2-5, with D hard to call. Per the germline V gene, CDR1 is MDHEN and CDR2 is SYDVKM. Trimming pared 3 bases from V and 2 bases from J, leaving 13 bases between. The CDR3 has 15 residues. The CDR3 loop reads CASSFDGVGQETQYF. For the CDR3, the DNA is TGTGCCAGCAGTTTTGATGGGGTTGGGCAAGAGACCCAGTACTTC.

This clone has a single count. This chain links TRBV5-1 with TRBJ1-6, with D possibly TRBD1 on 5 matching bases. The germline V gene encodes CDR1 SGHRS and CDR2 YFSETQ. CDR3 size: 15 residues. The V end was cut by 0 bases, the J end by 5 bases, with 9 bases between. The CDR3 bases are TGCGCCAGCAGCTTGGGGGGACGGAATAATTCACCCCTCCACTTT. It encodes CASSLGGRNNSPLHF.

This clone occurred once. The V call is TRBV19, the J call TRBJ2-2; a possible D gene is TRBD2 (6 bases). CDR1 is LNHDA and CDR2 is SQIVND in the germline V gene (reference sequence). The CDR3 consists of 15 residues. V lost 3 bases, J lost 4 bases, and 12 bases lay in between. The CDR3 nucleotides are TGTGCCAGTAGTATCGGACTACTAATCACCGGGGAGCTGTTTTTT. Its translation is CASSIGLLITGELFF.

The gene calls are TRBV6-1 and TRBJ2-7; the D gene is possibly TRBD1 (5 bases). Deletions cut 4 bases from V and 0 bases from J, with 16 bases between. The CDR3 has 16 amino acids. Germline lookup yields CDR1 MNHNS and CDR2 SASEGT. The CDR3 here is CASSGRQPQSSYEQYF. CDR3 DNA: TGTGCCAGCAGTGGGCGACAGCCACAGAGCTCCTACGAGCAGTACTTC.

This clone has a handful of counts. The chain uses TRBV6-5 and TRBJ1-5; TRBD1 matches 8 bases. The germline V gene has CDR1 MNHEY and CDR2 SVGAGI. The CDR3 spans 14 residues. V trimming: 5 bases; J trimming: 6 bases; junction bases outside the gene matches: 6. Here the CDR3 reads CASSRTGGIQPQHF. In DNA form, the CDR3 reads TGTGCCAGCAGTAGAACAGGGGGTATTCAGCCCCAGCATTTT.

Relative to its sample, this clone is medium-sized. This rearrangement joins TRBV28 to TRBJ1-5; tentative D call: TRBD1 (5 bases). Looked up from germline, CDR1 is MDHEN and CDR2 is SYDVKM. V was shortened by 2 bases and J by 7 bases, with 15 bases between the two germline ends. The CDR3 is 15 amino acids. CDR3 sequence (DNA): TGTGCCAGCAGTTTAGCAGGGTCCGAGAGGCAGCCCCAGCATTTT. Translating gives CASSLAGSERQPQHF.

CDR3 sequence: CASRVAGVSNQPQHF. In DNA form, the CDR3 reads TGTGCCAGCAGGGTAGCCGGGGTTAGCAATCAGCCCCAGCATTTT. The V and J genes are TRBV6-5 and TRBJ1-5; D ambiguous. Between the trimmed V and J ends, which lost 6 bases and 0 bases, there was a span of 12 bases. The CDR3 has 15 residues. CDR1 is MNHEY, CDR2 SVGAGI, per germline.

The chain couples TRBV18 to TRBJ2-5, with D hard to call. Germline-derived CDR1 and CDR2 are KGHSH and LQKENI. The CDR3 length is 11 residues. With 3 bases removed from V and 4 bases from J, the gap between germline ends came to 3 bases. This CDR3 is CASSPGETQYF. The CDR3 DNA follows: TGTGCCAGCTCACCTGGAGAGACCCAGTACTTC.

The gene calls are TRBV27 and TRBJ1-6; TRBD1 agrees at 8 bases. Per the germline V gene, CDR1 is MNHEY and CDR2 is SMNVEV (reference sequence). The CDR3 runs 17 residues. The V gene end was trimmed by 7 bases and the J gene end by 13 bases; junction bases not matched to a gene: 21. CDR3 residues: CASKWSSLGQATSPLHF. For the CDR3, the DNA is TGTGCCAGCAAATGGTCTAGCTTGGGACAGGCGACATCCCCCCTCCACTTT.

The DNA for the CDR3 is TGTGCCAGTAGTGGGGACAGGGCCGAGCAGTACTTC. Residues: CASSGDRAEQYF. The V call is TRBV19, the J call TRBJ2-7; TRBD1 matches at 9 bases. J gave up 6 bases and V 5 bases, and 2 bases lay outside the gene matches. CDR1 is LNHDA, CDR2 SQIVND, per germline (reference sequence). This CDR3 is 12 amino acids long.

The chain has TRBV7-2 and TRBJ2-3, with D possibly TRBD2 on 6 matching bases. Germline CDR1 and CDR2: SGHTA and FQGNSA. V lost 5 bases to trimming and J lost 5 bases, with 23 bases between them. The CDR3 runs to 17 residues. CDR3 bases: TGTGCCAGCAGCACCCGGGGTACTAGCCTATACAAAGATACGCAGTATTTT. It is translated as CASSTRGTSLYKDTQYF.